The 30 T cell receptor beta chains in this list originate from one sample, sequenced in a study of cytomegalovirus exposure and HLA in healthy donors. Primers included in the PCR were 60 Vbeta and 13 Jbeta primers. Data came from immunoSEQ multiplex PCR; TCRdb stores just in-frame clones and leaves some out. The sample includes around 100,000 clones, around four fifths of them seen just once. The specimen was PBMCs. Receptor source: a man between 40 and 49 years old in good health and CMV-seronegative.

V is TRBV5-4 and J is TRBJ1-1, with 7 bases that match TRBD1. The CDR3 is 15 amino acids. Germline CDR1 reads SGHNT; CDR2 reads YYREEE (reference sequence). V lost 2 bases and J lost 6; bases outside the gene matches: 10. The CDR3 protein is CASSFSDRAAAEAFF. The CDR3 DNA reads TGTGCCAGCAGCTTTTCCGACAGGGCGGCGGCTGAAGCTTTCTTT.

CDR3 DNA: TGTGCCACCAGCTCCCGAGACTACGAGCAGTACTTC. It translates to CATSSRDYEQYF. The chain uses TRBV15 and TRBJ2-7, with D unclear. The CDR3 contains 12 residues. Germline CDR1 is LNHNV and CDR2 is YYDKDF (reference sequence). Between the trimmed V and J ends, which lost 5 bases and 3 bases, there was a span of 8 bases.

The chain recombines TRBV27 with TRBJ1-2; D is unclear. The CDR3 is made up of 14 amino acids. Germline values: CDR1 MNHEY, CDR2 SMNVEV (reference sequence). V was pared by 3 bases and J by 2 bases, with 10 bases between. The DNA of the CDR3 is TGTGCCAGCAGTTTTACGGGAGGGAACTATGGCTACACCTTC. It encodes CASSFTGGNYGYTF.

The chain employs TRBV19 and TRBJ2-2; tentative D call: TRBD2 (6 bases). The V gene's germline CDR1 is LNHDA and CDR2 SQIVND (reference sequence). This CDR3 spans 15 amino acids. V lost 0 bases, J lost 4 bases, and 9 bases lay in between. CDR3: CASSIDHGGTGELFF. CDR3 nucleotides: TGTGCCAGTAGTATAGATCACGGGGGCACCGGGGAGCTGTTTTTT.

This clone showed up just a few times. The rearrangement joins TRBV30 to TRBJ2-4, with no clear D. The CDR3 consists of 12 residues. Germline V gene data show CDR1 as GTSNPN and CDR2 as SVGIG (reference sequence). Trimming pared 1 base from V and 4 bases from J, leaving 5 bases between. DNA of the CDR3: TGTGCCTGGAGTGAACTGAAAAACATTCAGTACTTC. Its protein is CAWSELKNIQYF. Filled out from reference TRBV30 and TRBJ2-4, the complete variable domain reads SQTIHQWPATLVQPVGSPLSLECTVEGTSNPNLYWYRQAAGRGLQLLFYSVGIGQISSEVPQNLSASRPQDRQFILSSKKLLLSDSGFYLCAWSELKNIQYFGAGTRLSVL.

The V and J genes are TRBV5-6 and TRBJ1-2, with D tentatively TRBD1 (6 bases). CDR3 length: 14 amino acids. Between the trimmed V and J ends, which lost 2 bases and 4 bases, there was a span of 12 bases. Per the germline V gene, CDR1 is SGHDT and CDR2 is YYEEEE. CDR3 nucleotides: TGTGCCAGCAGCTTCCGGACAGTCAGCTATGGCTACACCTTC. Translated, it gives CASSFRTVSYGYTF.

The chain has TRBV5-1 and TRBJ2-7; 8 bases map to TRBD2. From germline, CDR1 is SGHRS and CDR2 YFSETQ. V was pared by 2 bases and J by 2 bases, with 6 bases of the junction left unmatched. The CDR3 has 15 residues. Written as DNA, the CDR3 is TGCGCCAGCAGCTTTAGCAGCGGGGGTCCCTACGAGCAGTACTTC. It encodes CASSFSSGGPYEQYF.

The count of this clone is one. The V call is TRBV7-3, the J call TRBJ2-3; 8 bases map to TRBD1. This CDR3 spans 16 amino acids. Germline assignment: CDR1 SGHTA and CDR2 FQGTGA. Trimming removed 6 bases from V and 4 bases from J; junction bases left unmatched: 12. CDR3 in amino acids: CASRPGGDLGADTQYF. The DNA for the CDR3 is TGTGCCAGCAGACCAGGGGGCGACCTAGGTGCAGATACGCAGTATTTT.

The gene calls are TRBV6-1 and TRBJ2-7; tentatively, D is TRBD1 (7 bases). The CDR3 runs to 15 residues. The V and J ends lost 0 bases and 5 bases respectively, with 14 bases between them. CDR1 is MNHNS and CDR2 is SASEGT in the germline V gene. This CDR3 is CASSEAIGRGDEQYF. The CDR3 region has the DNA TGTGCCAGCAGTGAAGCTATCGGCAGGGGGGACGAGCAGTACTTC.

The chain carries TRBV5-1 and TRBJ2-3; 16 bases are shared with TRBD2. V lost 4 bases and J lost 1; bases outside the gene matches: 12. The CDR3 contains 20 residues. The V gene's germline CDR1 is SGHRS and CDR2 YFSETQ. The CDR3 here is CASSRKARGTSGGGTDTQYF. The CDR3 nucleotides read TGCGCCAGCAGCCGCAAGGCCAGAGGGACTAGCGGGGGGGGCACAGATACGCAGTATTTT.

This clone was observed a few times. The genes are TRBV9 and TRBJ2-7, with 9 bases identical to TRBD1. From germline, CDR1 is SGDLS and CDR2 YYNGEE. The CDR3 is made up of 16 amino acids. The V and J ends lost 3 bases and 2 bases, in that order; junction bases with no gene match: 9. CDR3 sequence reads: CASSARPGQGTYEQYF. CDR3 nucleotide sequence: TGTGCCAGCAGCGCCCGCCCGGGACAGGGTACCTACGAGCAGTACTTC.

This clone was observed a single time. J is TRBJ2-3 and V is TRBV9; TRBD2 agrees at 9 bases. Germline V gene data show CDR1 as SGDLS and CDR2 as YYNGEE. The CDR3 contains 14 residues. V lost 2 bases to trimming and J lost 4 bases; unmatched junction nucleotides: 2. This CDR3 reads CASSVSGGSDTQYF. DNA for the CDR3: TGTGCCAGCAGCGTTAGCGGGGGTTCAGATACGCAGTATTTT.

The rearrangement uses TRBV7-2 and TRBJ1-1; no reliable D call. Germline values: CDR1 SGHTA, CDR2 FQGNSA. The CDR3 contains 14 residues. V lost 1 base, J lost 2 bases, and 8 bases lay in between. The chain's CDR3 is CASSLGLANTEAFF. The CDR3 nucleotides are TGTGCCAGCAGCTTAGGGTTGGCCAACACTGAAGCTTTCTTT.

The V call is TRBV29-1, the J call TRBJ1-1, with D perhaps TRBD1 (6 bases). The CDR3 is made up of 16 amino acids. The ends were cut back, 0 bases at V and 0 bases at J, with 14 bases in the middle. Germline loops: CDR1 SQVTM, CDR2 ANQGSEA. The CDR3 DNA follows: TGCAGCGTTGAAGATCCGGGACAACTCATGAACACTGAAGCTTTCTTT. This encodes CSVEDPGQLMNTEAFF.

The V call is TRBV5-1, the J call TRBJ2-2; TRBD1 matches 7 bases. There are 14 residues in the CDR3. J lost 2 bases, V lost 7 bases, and 5 bases had no gene match. The V gene's germline CDR1 is SGHRS and CDR2 YFSETQ. The CDR3 protein is CASLDRTNTGELFF. In nucleotides, the CDR3 is TGCGCCAGCCTGGACAGGACAAACACCGGGGAGCTGTTTTTT.

Concerning this clone: The CDR3 carries no conserved terminal phenylalanine or tryptophan, so it likely arises from a read error. V and J are TRBV29-1 and TRBJ2-7; TRBD2 is a possible D gene (5 bases). Trimming stripped 3 bases from V and 7 bases from J, with 13 bases between. The germline gives CDR1 SQVTM, CDR2 ANQGSEA. The CDR3 is 12 residues long. The CDR3 DNA is TGCAGCGTTGATGCAGCTTCGGGGGAGCAGTACCTC. It translates to CSVDAASGEQYL.

The chain recombines TRBV29-1 with TRBJ1-2; the D gene is possibly TRBD1 (5 bases). Germline lookup yields CDR1 SQVTM and CDR2 ANQGSEA. The germline V and J ends were trimmed by 4 bases and 3 bases, with 9 bases remaining between them. The CDR3 runs 12 residues. The CDR3: CSVAGDHYGYTF. The CDR3 DNA follows: TGCAGCGTTGCGGGGGACCACTATGGCTACACCTTC. The full variable domain, with the rest looked up from reference TRBV29-1 and TRBJ1-2, is SAVISQKPSRDICQRGTSLTIQCQVDSQVTMMFWYRQQPGQSLTLIATANQGSEATYESGFVIDKFPISRPNLTFSTLTVSNMSPEDSSIYLCSVAGDHYGYTFGSGTRLTVV.

The chain is built from TRBV4-3 and TRBJ1-4, with a tentative D call TRBD1 (5 bases). The germline V gene encodes CDR1 LGHNA and CDR2 YSLEER. V was cut by 4 bases and J by 8 bases, with 17 bases left in between. The CDR3 is made up of 15 amino acids. The CDR3 is CASSRKDSGGEKLFF. For the CDR3, the DNA is TGCGCCAGCAGCCGCAAGGACTCCGGGGGAGAAAAACTGTTTTTT.

This clone has only one observation. The chain recombines TRBV7-2 with TRBJ2-3; 9 bases map to TRBD2. After removal of 8 bases from V and 6 bases from J, the junction contained 9 bases not matched to a gene. The CDR3 is made up of 14 amino acids. From germline, CDR1 is SGHTA and CDR2 FQGNSA. The CDR3 here is CASGPAGGRDTQYF. The CDR3 DNA follows: TGTGCCAGCGGACCGGCGGGGGGGCGGGATACGCAGTATTTT.

The chain couples TRBV11-3 to TRBJ2-1; maybe TRBD1 (5 bases). V was clipped by 2 bases and J by 0 bases, with 8 bases between them. CDR3 length equals 15 residues. Germline values: CDR1 SGHNT, CDR2 YENEEA. CDR3: CASSLRGSSYNEQFF. CDR3 bases: TGTGCCAGCAGCTTAAGGGGAAGCTCCTACAATGAGCAGTTCTTC.

This chain joins TRBV19 and TRBJ1-5, with TRBD1 matching over 7 bases. Looked up from germline, CDR1 is LNHDA and CDR2 is SQIVND (reference sequence). There are 17 residues in the CDR3. J was trimmed by 5 bases and V by 6 bases; bases with no gene match: 16. The chain's CDR3 is CASSKPRGNSGDQPQHF. CDR3 nucleotides: TGTGCCAGTAGCAAACCCAGGGGGAACTCCGGTGATCAGCCCCAGCATTTT.

The chain is built from TRBV15 and TRBJ2-2; D is ambiguous. The V end lost 3 bases, the J end lost 3 bases, and 5 bases lay between the germline ends. The CDR3 consists of 13 residues. Germline CDR1 and CDR2: LNHNV and YYDKDF (reference sequence). Written as DNA, the CDR3 is TGTGCCACCAGCAGGACTTACACCGGGGAGCTGTTTTTT. This encodes CATSRTYTGELFF.

This clone was counted between two and nine times. The V and J genes are TRBV11-3 and TRBJ2-6; 8 bases map to TRBD1. This CDR3 contains 17 residues. Unmatched junction bases numbered 4, after V lost 2 bases and J lost 1 base. The germline gives CDR1 SGHNT, CDR2 YENEEA. CDR3 residues: CASSLQGALSGANVLTF. The CDR3 coding sequence is TGTGCCAGCAGCTTACAGGGGGCGCTTTCTGGGGCCAACGTCCTGACTTTC.

In this sample, this clone turned up a few times. The J gene is TRBJ1-1, the V gene TRBV4-2; D remains unclear. V was pared by 2 bases and J by 1 base, with 11 bases between. Germline CDR1 reads LGHNA; CDR2 reads YNFKEQ. The CDR3 runs 15 residues. The CDR3 DNA reads as TGTGCCAGCAGCCAATCTCCGGGAGGGAACACTGAAGCTTTCTTT. Protein sequence: CASSQSPGGNTEAFF.

The table lists this clone with a few counts. This rearrangement joins TRBV6-1 to TRBJ1-1, with TRBD1 identical over 9 bases. Germline V CDR1 and CDR2: MNHNS, SASEGT. The V gene end was trimmed by 6 bases and the J gene end by 4 bases; junction bases not matched to a gene: 9. The CDR3 spans 15 residues. The CDR3 DNA reads as TGTGCCAGCAGGGACAGGGGAGATGGAGCCACTGAAGCTTTCTTT. Protein sequence: CASRDRGDGATEAFF.

V usage is TRBV5-1 and J usage is TRBJ2-7; 8 positions match TRBD1. Unmatched junction bases numbered 5, after V lost 5 bases and J lost 4 bases. Per the germline V gene, CDR1 is SGHRS and CDR2 is YFSETQ. The CDR3 extends over 13 amino acids. The CDR3 is CASRGQGPYEQYF. In DNA form, the CDR3 reads TGCGCCAGCAGAGGACAGGGTCCATACGAGCAGTACTTC. Based on the CDR3 plus reference TRBV5-1 and TRBJ2-7, the full variable domain is KAGVTQTPRYLIKTRGQQVTLSCSPISGHRSVSWYQQTPGQGLQFLFEYFSETQRNKGNFPGRFSGRQFSNSRSEMNVSTLELGDSALYLCASRGQGPYEQYFGPGTRLTVT.

The V gene is TRBV7-8, the J gene TRBJ2-2, with D tentatively TRBD2 (7 bases). This CDR3 has 17 amino acids. V was trimmed by 1 base and J by 6 bases, leaving 18 bases between them. Per germline, CDR1 SGHVS and CDR2 FQNEAQ. Here the CDR3 DNA reads TGTGCCAGCAGCTTAGGGGGGGGCGGTACGGGAGCCGGGGAGCTGTTTTTT. This sequence encodes CASSLGGGGTGAGELFF.

This clone is a singleton in its sample. The genes are TRBV4-3 and TRBJ2-3, with 8 bases identical to TRBD2. The J segment lost 4 bases and the V segment lost 1 base, leaving 13 bases of the junction unmatched. The CDR3 is made up of 18 amino acids. Germline CDR1 reads LGHNA; CDR2 reads YSLEER. The CDR3, as DNA: TGCGCCAGCAGCCAAGTGGGGCGGGGGCGGGGGGCCGCAGATACGCAGTATTTT. This encodes CASSQVGRGRGAADTQYF.

The rearrangement joins TRBV10-2 to TRBJ2-5, with unresolved D. The V end was cut by 10 bases, the J end by 5 bases, with 17 bases between. The CDR3 covers 13 residues. The germline V gene has CDR1 WSHSY and CDR2 SAAADI. DNA of the CDR3: TGCGCCATCCTCCGCGGCCCTGGGGAGACCCAGTACTTC. Amino acids: CAILRGPGETQYF.

Written as DNA, the CDR3 is TGTGCCAGCAGCTTCTCGGGGGGTGCCTACGAGCAGTACTTC. Residues: CASSFSGGAYEQYF. The chain has TRBV13 and TRBJ2-7; 7 nucleotides match TRBD2. Trimming cost V 3 bases and J 2 bases; bases outside gene matches: 4. Germline CDR1 and CDR2: PRHDT and FYEKMQ (reference sequence). The CDR3 is 14 residues long.